This T cell receptor (beta chain) was recorded in a study of long-term antiretroviral therapy in people with HIV. Study-wide results and caveats: Clonal populations expanded prior to ART predominated within the repertoire at all time points. Repertoires in HIV (unlike those of controls) had narrower CDR3 length ranges.

As regards this clone: The antigen is unknown.

The assay, immunoSEQ v3.0, was run at survey level. Measured with immunoSEQ multiplex PCR; TCRdb has only the in-frame clones, and not every one. The sample includes about 30,000 clones, under 85% of them seen just once. From germline, CDR1 is SSHAT and CDR2 FNYEAQ (reference sequence). The CDR3 runs 13 residues. The V end lost 6 bases, the J end lost 0 bases, and 6 bases lay between the germline ends. The source is a man between 40 and 49 years old with HIV. This rearrangement joins TRBV7-7 to TRBJ1-3; D not certain. This specimen consisted of unsorted PBMCs, obtained 3 years after starting antiretroviral therapy. CDR3 sequence reads: CASSSTSGNTIYF. The CDR3 DNA sequence: TGTGCCAGCAGTTCCACCTCTGGAAACACCATATATTTT. The variable domain in full, completed from reference TRBV7-7 and TRBJ1-3, reads GAGVSQSPRYKVTKRGQDVTLRCDPISSHATLYWYQQALGQGPEFLTYFNYEAQPDKSGLPSDRFSAERPEGSISTLTIQRTEQRDSAMYRCASSSTSGNTIYFGEGSWLTVV.